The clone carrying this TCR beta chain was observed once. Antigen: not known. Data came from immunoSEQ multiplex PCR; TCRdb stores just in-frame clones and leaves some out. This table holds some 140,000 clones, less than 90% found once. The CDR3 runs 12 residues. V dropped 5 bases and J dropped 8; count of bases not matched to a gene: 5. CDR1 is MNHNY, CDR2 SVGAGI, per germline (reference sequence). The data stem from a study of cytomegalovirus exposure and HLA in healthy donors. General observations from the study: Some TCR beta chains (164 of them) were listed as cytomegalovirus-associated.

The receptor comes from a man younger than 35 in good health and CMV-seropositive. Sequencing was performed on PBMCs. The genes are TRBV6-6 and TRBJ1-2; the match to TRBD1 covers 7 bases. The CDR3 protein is CASSRQGRGYTF. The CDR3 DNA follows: TGTGCCAGCAGTCGACAGGGCCGCGGCTACACCTTC.